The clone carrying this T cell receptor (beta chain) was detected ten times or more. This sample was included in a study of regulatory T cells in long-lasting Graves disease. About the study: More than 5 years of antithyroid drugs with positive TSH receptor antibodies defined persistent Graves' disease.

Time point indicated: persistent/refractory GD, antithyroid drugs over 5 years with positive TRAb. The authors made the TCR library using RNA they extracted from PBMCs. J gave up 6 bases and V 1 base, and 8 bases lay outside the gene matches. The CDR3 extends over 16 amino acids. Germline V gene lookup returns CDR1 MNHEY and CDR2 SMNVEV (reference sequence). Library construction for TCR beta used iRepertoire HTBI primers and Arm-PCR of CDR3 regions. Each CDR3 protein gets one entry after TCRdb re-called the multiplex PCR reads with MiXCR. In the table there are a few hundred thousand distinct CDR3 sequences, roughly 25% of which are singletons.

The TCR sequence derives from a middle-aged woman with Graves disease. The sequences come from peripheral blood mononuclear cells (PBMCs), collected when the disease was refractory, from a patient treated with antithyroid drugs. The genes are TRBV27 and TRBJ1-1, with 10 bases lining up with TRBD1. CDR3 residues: CASSLYPGTGVPEAFF. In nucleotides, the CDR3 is TGTGCCAGCAGTTTATACCCCGGGACAGGGGTACCTGAAGCTTTCTTT.